Listed here is a single T cell receptor beta chain. At least ten counts were recorded for this clonotype. The antigen it recognizes is unknown. Base qualities are not at hand, and no much larger clone is one base apart. Graves' hyperthyroidism was defined as stable when no progression to ophthalmopathy occurred over 18 months of follow-up. Hyperthyroidism patients were newly diagnosed, with disease duration under 2 months, and aged 18 to 65 years. Any patient with an uncontrolled infection, another autoimmune disease, pregnancy or lactation was excluded. Diagnoses were established on the basis of clinical symptoms, serum thyroxine and TRAb, thyroid ultrasound, and orbital computed tomography. Ficoll-Paque density gradient centrifugation was used to isolate PBMCs from around 10 ml of fresh peripheral blood. Trizol reagent was used to extract total RNA, and RNA quality was then checked on an Agilent 2100 Bioanalyzer.

Including cysteine and phenylalanine, the CDR3 has 13 amino acids. Only CDR3 DNA remains: 39 bases, in frame from the first base. The germline V gene (reference sequence) specifies SEHNR as CDR1 and FQNEAQ as CDR2. V is reduced by 3 bases and J by 4 bases, leaving a spacing of 9 bases between them. This record comes from a study of T cells in Graves' hyperthyroidism and ophthalmopathy (dated by TCRdb to between 2018 and 2021). For the wider study: Peripheral blood was collected at initial diagnosis, before any treatment. In roughly six Graves' hyperthyroidism patients, the study also compared T-cell repertoires from thyroid tissue with T-cell repertoires from blood. The 100 discovery patients were randomly split 7:3 into training and test sets. Following sampling, methimazole starting at 30 mg daily was given to hyperthyroidism patients, and high-dose intravenous methylprednisolone was given to ophthalmopathy patients. According to the paper, TCR Vbeta CDR3 sequencing was carried out on about 140 peripheral blood samples, which came from 40 to 45 ophthalmopathy, under 85 hyperthyroidism and about 17 progressor patients. Whether ophthalmopathy could be predicted prospectively was tested in an independent validation cohort made up of roughly 19 hyperthyroidism patients plus 17 patients who later progressed to ophthalmopathy. To identify distinguishing TCR V-J signatures, a discovery cohort of 90 to 100 patients was used, comprising some 45 with Graves' ophthalmopathy and 57 with stable Graves' hyperthyroidism.

TCR beta CDR3 regions were amplified from RNA transcripts. The TCR CDR3 was subjected to a first round of RT-PCR using the HTBI primer set and the Qiagen OneStep RT-PCR kit. Libraries were constructed in a second round of multiplex PCR, after which size selection and purification were performed. Libraries were sequenced paired-end with 100 bp reads on an Illumina HiSeq2000. On the authors' methods: SOAPnuke was used to process the raw data, removing reads that contained adapters or uncalled bases, had a mean Phred below 15, or lacked an exact match to the constant primer or identifier. High-quality paired reads were merged with COPE v1.2.5, and unique nucleotide sequences were defined as clonotypes. MiTCR v1.1 was used to align the clonotypes against IMGT TRBV, TRBD and TRBJ reference segments. The analysis included only V-J combinations with a frequency above 0.0001, which together covered 99.2% of the repertoires. The TCS score was defined as the ratio of F50 (clonal expansion) to E x V (chaos), calculated using BLOSUM62-based TCRdist between CDR3 peptides within each V-J. Welch's t-statistics and random forest reduced 514 V-J features to 13, which were used in a naive Bayes classifier (R e1071). The public sequencing data were trimmed at Q25 with fastp and processed into clonotypes with MiXCR by TCRdb, which kept only in-frame beta chains. All rows with the same CDR3 protein become a single entry with the most common DNA and genes. In this record, the V and J calls reflect TCRdb's handling and not the investigators' own analysis. This sample holds a few hundred thousand distinct CDR3 sequences; 14% to 15% were observed only once. 32% of the sample is in the top ten clones.

What the research found in general, with its limitations: In validation, the model predicted progression to ophthalmopathy with 60% to 71% sensitivity and 72% to 85% specificity, a median of about 6.7 months before onset. Sample size was not statistically predetermined, and blinding of investigators to group allocation was not performed. Most expanded thyroid clonotypes (frequency above 0.001) were also detected in blood, a finding suggesting that blood repertoires may reflect thyroid immune responses. Ophthalmopathy was separated from stable hyperthyroidism by a 13 V-J signature model, with approximately 86% sensitivity and roughly 84% specificity obtained in cross-validation and 80%/75% obtained in testing.

Sequencing input: blood. This receptor was obtained from a woman in her thirties with Graves' hyperthyroidism. The chain uses TRBV7-9 and TRBJ1-2; the D gene is not confidently resolved. The CDR3 protein is CASSFKQFYGYTF. The sequence in DNA is TGTGCCAGCAGCTTTAAACAGTTCTATGGCTACACCTTC.